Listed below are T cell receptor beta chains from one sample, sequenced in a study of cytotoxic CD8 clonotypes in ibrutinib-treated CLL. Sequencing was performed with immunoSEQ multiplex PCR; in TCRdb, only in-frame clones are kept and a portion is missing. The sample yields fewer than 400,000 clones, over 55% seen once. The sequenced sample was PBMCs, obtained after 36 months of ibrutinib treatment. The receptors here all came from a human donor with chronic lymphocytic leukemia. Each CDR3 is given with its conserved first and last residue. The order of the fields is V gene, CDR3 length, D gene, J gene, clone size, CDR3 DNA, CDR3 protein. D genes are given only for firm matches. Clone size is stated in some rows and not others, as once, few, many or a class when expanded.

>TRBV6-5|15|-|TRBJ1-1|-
TGTGCCAGCAGTTACTCGGTGGTCCGAGGGGGTGAAGCTTTCTTT
CASSYSVVRGGEAFF
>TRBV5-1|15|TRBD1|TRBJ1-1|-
TGCGCCAGCAGCCCACGTCAGGGGGAGAACACTGAAGCTTTCTTT
CASSPRQGENTEAFF
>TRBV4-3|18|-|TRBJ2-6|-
TGCGCCAGCAGCCAGGGATCGGCTGGGGGAGCCGGGGCCAACGTCCTGACTTTC
CASSQGSAGGAGANVLTF
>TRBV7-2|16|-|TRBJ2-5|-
TGTGCCAGCAGCTTAGCCGGGACGGTGGTCAGGGAGACCCAGTACTTC
CASSLAGTVVRETQYF
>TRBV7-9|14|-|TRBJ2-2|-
TGTGCCAGCAGCCATGACGGTTACACCGGGGAGCTGTTTTTT
CASSHDGYTGELFF
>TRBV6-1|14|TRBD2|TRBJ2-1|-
TGTGCCAGCAGTTTTACTAGCGGGCAGAATGAGCAGTTCTTC
CASSFTSGQNEQFF
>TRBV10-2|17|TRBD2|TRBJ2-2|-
TGCGCCAGCAGTCCCCCTCCGGGACTAGTGTACACCGGGGAGCTGTTTTTT
CASSPPPGLVYTGELFF
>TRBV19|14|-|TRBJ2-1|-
TGTGCCAGTAGGGAGTCGGGGTGGCGCAATGAGCAGTTCTTC
CASRESGWRNEQFF
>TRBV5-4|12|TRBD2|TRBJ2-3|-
TGTGCCAGCAGCTTCCTAGCGGGGGAACAGTATTTT
CASSFLAGEQYF
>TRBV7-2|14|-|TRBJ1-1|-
TGTGCCAGCAGCTTAGGGGGGACGTGGACTGAAGCTTTCTTT
CASSLGGTWTEAFF
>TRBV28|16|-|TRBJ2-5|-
TGTGCCAGCAGCCAATCGGGGAAACAGTACCAAGAGACCCAGTACTTC
CASSQSGKQYQETQYF
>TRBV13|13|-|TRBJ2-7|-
TGTGCCAGCAGCTTAGGGACTTTCTACGAGCAGTACTTC
CASSLGTFYEQYF
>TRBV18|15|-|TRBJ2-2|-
TGTGCCAGCCCCTCAGGGGCCGGAAACACCGGGGAGCTGTTTTTT
CASPSGAGNTGELFF
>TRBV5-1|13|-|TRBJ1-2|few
TGCGCCAGCAGAATGGACGGGAACTATGGCTACACCTTC
CASRMDGNYGYTF
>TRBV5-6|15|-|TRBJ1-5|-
TGTGCCAGCAGCTTGGAGAGAATGAGCAATCAGCCCCAGCATTTT
CASSLERMSNQPQHF
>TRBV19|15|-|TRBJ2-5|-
TGTGCCAGTAGTCCTCCGGGACTCCTCCGGGAGACCCAGTACTTC
CASSPPGLLRETQYF
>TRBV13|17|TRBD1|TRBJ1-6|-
TGTGCCAGCAGCTCCCGACAGGGTCGACTCTATAATTCACCCCTCCACTTT
CASSSRQGRLYNSPLHF
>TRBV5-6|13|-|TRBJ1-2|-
TGTGCCAGCAGCTCCCGAATGTACTATGGCTACACCTTC
CASSSRMYYGYTF
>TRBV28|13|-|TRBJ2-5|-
TGTGCCAGCAGTTTATCACTTGGAGAGACCCAGTACTTC
CASSLSLGETQYF
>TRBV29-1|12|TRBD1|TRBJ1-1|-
TGCAGCGTTGGGGACAGTAGCACTGAAGCTTTCTTT
CSVGDSSTEAFF
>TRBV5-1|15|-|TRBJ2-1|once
TGCGCCAGCAGCAGACTGACTGGCGGCGATCACGAGCAGTTCTTC
CASSRLTGGDHEQFF
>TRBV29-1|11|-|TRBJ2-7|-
TGCAGCGTTGCTCATAGTTACGAGCAGTACTTC
CSVAHSYEQYF
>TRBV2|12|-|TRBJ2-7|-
TGTGCCAGCAGTGTACTAGCTTACGAGCAGTACTTC
CASSVLAYEQYF
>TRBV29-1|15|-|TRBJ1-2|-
TGCAGCGTTGGAGGTAAAGGGGCAAAAAACTATGGCTACACCTTC
CSVGGKGAKNYGYTF
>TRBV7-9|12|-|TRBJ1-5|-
TGTGCCAGCAGCTCGGGTAATCAGCCCCAGCATTTT
CASSSGNQPQHF
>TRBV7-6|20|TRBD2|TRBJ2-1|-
TGTGCCAGCTCCCCTCTAGCGGGATTATCTGGGGTCGGCTCCTACAATGAGCAGTTCTTC
CASSPLAGLSGVGSYNEQFF
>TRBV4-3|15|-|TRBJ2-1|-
TGCGCCAGCAGCCAAGATGGCAGCGGTAACAATGAGCAGTTCTTC
CASSQDGSGNNEQFF
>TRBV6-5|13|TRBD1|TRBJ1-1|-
TGTGCCAGCAGTGAGGGACAGAGGCTCAAAGCTTTCTTT
CASSEGQRLKAFF
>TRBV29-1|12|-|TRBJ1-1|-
TGCAGCGTCCGAGTAAGGGATTTCGGCGCTTTCTTT
CSVRVRDFGAFF
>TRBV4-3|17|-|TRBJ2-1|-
TGCGCCAGCAGCCAAGTTCTGAGGGCAGTAGGTTACAATGAGCAGTTCTTC
CASSQVLRAVGYNEQFF
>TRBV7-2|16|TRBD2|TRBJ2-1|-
TGTGCCAGCAGCTTAATAGGGACTAGCGGGAGAAATGAGCAGTTCTTC
CASSLIGTSGRNEQFF
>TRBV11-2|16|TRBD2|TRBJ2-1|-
TGTGCCAGCAGCTTACCCCAGCGGGGATCCTACAATGAGCAGTTCTTC
CASSLPQRGSYNEQFF
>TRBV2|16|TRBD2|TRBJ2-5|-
TGTGCCAGCAGTATGACTAGCGGGGGGGCTAGAGAGACCCAGTACTTC
CASSMTSGGARETQYF
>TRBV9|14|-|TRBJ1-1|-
TGTGCCAGCAGCGTAGCCCGGCGGGACACTGAAGCTTTCTTT
CASSVARRDTEAFF
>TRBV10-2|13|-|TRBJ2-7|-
TGCGCCAGCAGCGGACCGACAGCCTACGAGCAGTACTTC
CASSGPTAYEQYF
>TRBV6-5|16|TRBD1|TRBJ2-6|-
TGTGCCAGCAGTTACTTACAGGGGAGAGGGGCCAACGTCCTGACTTTC
CASSYLQGRGANVLTF
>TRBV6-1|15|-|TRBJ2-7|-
TGTGCCAGCAGTGGCCGGACACTAACCCAATGGGAGCAGTACTTC
CASSGRTLTQWEQYF
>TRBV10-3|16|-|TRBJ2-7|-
TGTGCCATCAGTGACTCGGTTTCGCAGACGGGGGACGAGCAGTACTTC
CAISDSVSQTGDEQYF
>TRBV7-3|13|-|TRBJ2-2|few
TGTGCCAGCAGCTTAACGGCCTCCGGGGAGCTGTTTTTT
CASSLTASGELFF
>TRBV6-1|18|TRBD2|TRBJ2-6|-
TGTGCCAGCAGCGAAATCAGCGGGAGGGTTAGTGGGGCCAACGTCCTGACTTTC
CASSEISGRVSGANVLTF
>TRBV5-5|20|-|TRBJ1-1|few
TGTGCCAGCAGCTTGGCCCGCCTCCACATAGGACGCGCTAGAGACACTGAAGCTTTCTTT
CASSLARLHIGRARDTEAFF
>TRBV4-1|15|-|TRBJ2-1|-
TGCGCCAGCAGCCAAACGGACTCAGTCTACAATGAGCAGTTCTTC
CASSQTDSVYNEQFF
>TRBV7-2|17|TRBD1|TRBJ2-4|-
TGTGCCAGCAGCTGGGTACAGGGGGCCTCTGCCAAAAACATTCAGTACTTC
CASSWVQGASAKNIQYF
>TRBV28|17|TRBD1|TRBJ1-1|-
TGTGCCAGCAGTTCAACTCTCACAGGGGGGAAAAGGACTGAAGCTTTCTTT
CASSSTLTGGKRTEAFF
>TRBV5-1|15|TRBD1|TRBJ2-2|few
TGCGCCAGCAGCCCGACAGGGGCGAACACCGGGGAGCTGTTTTTT
CASSPTGANTGELFF
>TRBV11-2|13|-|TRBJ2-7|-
TGTGCCAGCAGCTTAGGGGGCTCCTACGAGCAGTACTTC
CASSLGGSYEQYF
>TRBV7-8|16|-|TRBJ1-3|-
TGTGCCAGCAGCTTACGACAGCGAGCCTCTGGAAACACCATATATTTT
CASSLRQRASGNTIYF
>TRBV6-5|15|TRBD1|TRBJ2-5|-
TGTGCCAGCAGTTACGCCAGGGGGCTAAGGGAGACCCAGTACTTC
CASSYARGLRETQYF
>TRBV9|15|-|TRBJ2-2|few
TGTGCCAGCAGCGTGGGGCCAGCCAACACCGGGGAGCTGTTTTTT
CASSVGPANTGELFF
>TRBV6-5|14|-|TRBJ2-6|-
TGTGCCAGCAGGGACACTCTCGGGGCCAACGTCCTGACTTTC
CASRDTLGANVLTF
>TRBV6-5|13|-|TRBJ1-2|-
TGTGCCAGCCACCCCATAGGGTTTGATGGCTACACCTTC
CASHPIGFDGYTF
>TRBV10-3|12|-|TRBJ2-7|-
TGTGCCATCAGTGAGAATGGGCCCGAAGAGTACTTC
CAISENGPEEYF
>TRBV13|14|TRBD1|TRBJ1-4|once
TGTGCCAGCAGCTTATACAGGGGAGATGAAAAACTGTTTTTT
CASSLYRGDEKLFF
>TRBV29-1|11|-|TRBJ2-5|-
TGCGGGGGGTGGCAAAGGGAGACCCAGTACTTC
CGGWQRETQYF
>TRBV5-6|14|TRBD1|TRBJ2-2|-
TGTGCCAGCAGCTTGGGGACAGGGGCCGGGGAGCTGTTTTTT
CASSLGTGAGELFF
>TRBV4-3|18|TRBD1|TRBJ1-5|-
TGCGCCAGCAGCCAAGATAGCGATTTAGGGGGCGGTAATCAGCCCCAGCATTTT
CASSQDSDLGGGNQPQHF
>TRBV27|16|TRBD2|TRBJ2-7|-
TGTGCCAGCAGTTTCCTCGTAGCGGGAGGGCTATTCGAGCAGTACTTC
CASSFLVAGGLFEQYF
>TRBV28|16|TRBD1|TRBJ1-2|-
TGTGCCAGCAGTTTGCCCTTGACAGGGATTAACTATGGCTACACCTTC
CASSLPLTGINYGYTF
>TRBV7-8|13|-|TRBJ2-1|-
TGTGCCAGCAGCCGCGACGGCTACAATGAGCAGTTCTTC
CASSRDGYNEQFF
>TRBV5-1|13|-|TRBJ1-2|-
TGCGCCAGCAGCTTGACAGCTAACTATGGCTACACCTTC
CASSLTANYGYTF